This TCR beta chain was profiled in a study of blood T cell repertoires in COVID-19. In the study overall: Samples came from the United States, Italy and Spain, spanning acute and convalescent COVID-19.

The CDR3 sequence is 15 residues long. Germline V gives CDR1 SNHLY, CDR2 FYNNEI. V was shortened by 2 bases and J by 6 bases, with 14 bases between the two germline ends. TCRdb's copy holds only in-frame clones and misses some; the assay was immunoSEQ multiplex PCR. The sample lists over 150,000 clones, 65% to 85% seen once, with around 8.4% in the top ten. The TCR was taken from an elderly woman with active or convalescent COVID-19. Sequencing was done on a sample of peripheral blood. The V call is TRBV2, the J call TRBJ2-1; D is unresolved. Here the CDR3 reads CASSEFGRERNEQFF. The DNA of the CDR3 is TGTGCCAGCAGTGAATTCGGTCGCGAGCGCAATGAGCAGTTCTTC.